These 18 T cell receptor beta chains were sequenced from one sample in a study of blood T cell repertoires in COVID-19. Clones were read by immunoSEQ multiplex PCR, and TCRdb kept only the in-frame ones, dropping some. The table lists more than 15,000 clones, approximately 88% of them singletons. Sequenced material: peripheral blood. These receptors all come from a human donor in a cohort sampled during active COVID-19. The donor label of this sample is uncertain.

The rearrangement uses TRBV28 and TRBJ2-4; D gene ambiguous. The V and J ends lost 6 bases and 0 bases respectively, with 6 bases between them. From germline, CDR1 is MDHEN and CDR2 SYDVKM. This CDR3 has 13 residues. Written as DNA, the CDR3 is TGTGCCAGCAGCGGGTTAGCCAAAAACATTCAGTACTTC. Amino acid sequence: CASSGLAKNIQYF.

The genes are TRBV4-2 and TRBJ1-2; D is possibly TRBD1 (5 bases). Trimming stripped 5 bases from V and 4 bases from J, with 17 bases between. CDR3 size: 15 residues. Germline V gives CDR1 LGHNA, CDR2 YNFKEQ. The CDR3 loop is CASSGTTVPIYGYTF. The CDR3 bases are TGTGCCAGCAGCGGAACGACAGTTCCGATCTATGGCTACACCTTC.

In its sample, this clone was seen a few times. The V and J genes are TRBV5-8 and TRBJ2-1, with D unclear. CDR1 and CDR2 (germline): SGHTS, YDEGEE. V lost 3 bases and J lost 3, with 10 bases in between. The CDR3 has 14 amino acids. The CDR3: CASSSPQDYNEQFF. CDR3 in DNA: TGTGCCAGCAGCTCCCCGCAGGACTACAATGAGCAGTTCTTC.

This rearrangement joins TRBV18 to TRBJ2-5; D unresolved. Per germline, CDR1 KGHSH and CDR2 LQKENI. The germline V and J ends were trimmed by 3 bases and 1 base, with 6 bases remaining between them. There are 13 residues in the CDR3. CDR3 region: CASSPRRQETQYF. CDR3 bases: TGTGCCAGCTCACCGCGCCGCCAAGAGACCCAGTACTTC.

This clone was observed once. The chain recombines TRBV19 with TRBJ2-3; possibly TRBD2 for D (6 bases). The CDR3 contains 15 residues. V lost 7 bases and J lost 0, with 14 bases in between. Germline V gene sequence: CDR1 LNHDA, CDR2 SQIVND (reference sequence). The CDR3 DNA reads TGTGCCAGTACCCTTAGCGGCTCTAGCACAGATACGCAGTATTTT. Its protein product is CASTLSGSSTDTQYF. The full variable domain, in which reference TRBV19 and TRBJ2-3 provide the parts outside the CDR3, is DGGITQSPKYLFRKEGQNVTLSCEQNLNHDAMYWYRQDPGQGLRLIYYSQIVNDFQKGDIAEGYSVSREKKESFPLTVTSAQKNPTAFYLCASTLSGSSTDTQYFGPGTRLTVL.

The J gene is TRBJ1-4, the V gene TRBV5-1; 8 bases match TRBD1. The CDR3 sequence is 15 residues long. Per the germline V gene, CDR1 is SGHRS and CDR2 is YFSETQ. The V gene end was trimmed by 0 bases and the J gene end by 4 bases; junction bases not matched to a gene: 2. Written as DNA, the CDR3 is TGCGCCAGCAGCTTGGGGACAGGGAGTAATGAAAAACTGTTTTTT. Translation: CASSLGTGSNEKLFF.

This rearrangement joins TRBV2 to TRBJ1-1; D is ambiguous. This CDR3 is built from 14 residues. Looked up from germline, CDR1 is SNHLY and CDR2 is FYNNEI. Trimming shortened V by 6 bases and J by 6 bases, and 17 bases separated the two germline ends. CDR3 bases: TGTGCCAGCAGCAAACCTGGGAGTCGAGCTGAAGCTTTCTTT. Translated: CASSKPGSRAEAFF.

V is TRBV19 and J is TRBJ2-5; D not certain. This CDR3 spans 12 amino acids. Trimming stripped 7 bases from V and 0 bases from J, with 6 bases between. The germline V gene has CDR1 LNHDA and CDR2 SQIVND (reference sequence). Here the CDR3 reads CASTDYQETQYF. For the CDR3, the DNA is TGTGCCAGTACAGACTACCAAGAGACCCAGTACTTC.

This chain joins TRBV7-8 and TRBJ2-1; no definite D call. In germline, CDR1 is SGHVS, CDR2 FQNEAQ. V gave up 8 bases and J gave up 7 bases, with 12 bases separating them. The length of the CDR3 is 12 residues. CDR3 in DNA: TGTGCCAGCCAGCGAATCTGGAATGAGCAGTTCTTC. It encodes CASQRIWNEQFF.

The J gene is TRBJ2-3, the V gene TRBV5-1, with D maybe TRBD1 (6 bases). The CDR3 spans 15 residues. Trimming took off 1 base at V and 3 bases at J, with 12 bases between the two ends. From germline, CDR1 is SGHRS and CDR2 YFSETQ. CDR3 sequence reads: CASSLSQGRTDTQYF. As DNA, the CDR3 is TGCGCCAGCAGCTTGTCACAGGGAAGAACAGATACGCAGTATTTT.

The V call is TRBV14, the J call TRBJ1-1; D gene ambiguous. This CDR3 is built from 15 residues. Germline V gene data show CDR1 as SGHDN and CDR2 as FVKESK. With 4 bases removed from V and 1 base from J, the gap between germline ends came to 13 bases. CDR3 sequence: CASSPGGMRNTEAFF. CDR3 DNA sequence: TGTGCCAGCAGCCCGGGAGGGATGAGGAACACTGAAGCTTTCTTT.

V usage is TRBV7-2 and J usage is TRBJ2-3, with no clear D. The CDR3 totals 14 residues. Trimming stripped 2 bases from V and 0 bases from J, with 6 bases between. The germline CDR1 and CDR2 sequences are SGHTA and FQGNSA. The CDR3 region is CASSLSTSTDTQYF. DNA of the CDR3: TGTGCCAGCAGCTTATCCACTAGCACAGATACGCAGTATTTT.

This chain uses TRBV6-5 with TRBJ2-1; 7 bases are shared with TRBD1. Germline assignment: CDR1 MNHEY and CDR2 SVGAGI. V lost 2 bases and J lost 0; bases outside the gene matches: 1. The CDR3 has 15 amino acids. The CDR3 reads CASSYTGASYNEQFF. Here the CDR3 DNA reads TGTGCCAGCAGTTACACAGGGGCCTCCTACAATGAGCAGTTCTTC.

The chain has TRBV25-1 and TRBJ2-1, with 10 bases aligning to TRBD1. The V segment lost 11 bases and the J segment 9 bases; nucleotides outside the gene matches: 13. CDR3 length: 14 residues. Germline values: CDR1 MGHDK, CDR2 SYGVNS. CDR3 in amino acids: CASQGDRGPIEQFF. In DNA form, the CDR3 reads TGTGCCTCCCAGGGGGACAGGGGTCCGATTGAGCAGTTCTTC.

The chain carries TRBV7-9 and TRBJ1-1; D ambiguous. V lost 6 bases and J lost 4, with 12 bases in between. In germline, CDR1 is SEHNR, CDR2 FQNEAQ (reference sequence). The CDR3 runs 13 residues. CDR3 protein: CASSRKSGTEAFF. Written as DNA, the CDR3 is TGTGCCAGCAGTCGCAAATCCGGCACTGAAGCTTTCTTT.

V gene TRBV27 combines with J gene TRBJ2-7, with TRBD2 matching 7 bases. The CDR3 contains 14 residues. The V gene end was trimmed by 4 bases and the J gene end by 2 bases; junction bases not matched to a gene: 5. The germline gives CDR1 MNHEY, CDR2 SMNVEV (reference sequence). The CDR3 DNA reads as TGTGCCAGCAGTTCCCGCGGGACTACCTACGAGCAGTACTTC. The encoded protein is CASSSRGTTYEQYF.

V usage is TRBV3-1 (or the pseudogene TRBV3-2) and J usage is TRBJ2-3, with D unresolved. Trimming shortened V by 3 bases and J by 7 bases, and 14 bases separated the two germline ends. This CDR3 contains 14 residues. Germline V CDR1 and CDR2: LGHDT, YNNKEL (reference sequence). CDR3 residues: CASSQASRPNTQYF. The CDR3, as DNA: TGTGCCAGCAGCCAGGCGTCTAGACCTAATACGCAGTATTTT.

The chain carries TRBV7-8 and TRBJ2-1; a possible D gene is TRBD1 (6 bases). The V and J ends lost 1 base and 9 bases respectively, with 16 bases between them. Germline V gene data show CDR1 as SGHVS and CDR2 as FQNEAQ. The length of the CDR3 is 15 residues. The CDR3 sequence is CASSLVRGSISEQFF. In DNA form, the CDR3 reads TGTGCCAGCAGCTTAGTAAGGGGGTCTATTAGTGAGCAGTTCTTC.